This entry features one T cell receptor (beta chain) sequence. This sample is drawn from a study of blood T cell repertoires in COVID-19. Study in general: The United States, Italy and Spain provided the acute and convalescent COVID-19 samples. Sources were T cells, B-cell-depleted T cells, or PBMCs; the material itself was cDNA or gDNA.

Study processing details: Quantification of nucleated cells was approximated via reference gene primer amplification. Sequencing was performed with immunoSEQ multiplex PCR; in TCRdb, only in-frame clones are kept and a portion is missing. The V and J calls and clone size are taken from that table; D and trimming were inferred from the DNA. The table lists about 88,000 clones, 75% to 90% of them singletons. Germline V lookup: CDR1 SGHDN, CDR2 FVKESK. The CDR3 spans 15 residues. V dropped 3 bases and J dropped 4; count of bases not matched to a gene: 8. This clonotype was obtained from a man of 80 years or more with acute or convalescent COVID-19. Sequences were obtained from peripheral blood. The rearrangement links TRBV14 to TRBJ1-2, with 7 bases lining up with TRBD1. DNA for the CDR3: TGTGCCAGCAGCCAGGGGAACAGGGGATTCTATGGCTACACCTTC. Its translation: CASSQGNRGFYGYTF.